Listed here is a single T cell receptor beta chain. Its antigen is not identified. The ViraFEST assay expanded antigen-specific CD4+ T cells with viral peptide pools before sequencing. Between days 9 and 11 of culture, CD4+ T cells were separated out. The person was diagnosed with PCR-confirmed SARS-CoV-2 infection between March and December 2020. The culture medium for 2 million or so PBMC per well included 10 IU/ml IL-2 and 8.5 to 10 ug/ml peptides. Cultures had half their medium replaced with IL-2 medium on days 3 and 7. Sequencing was performed with immunoSEQ multiplex PCR; in TCRdb, only in-frame clones are kept and a portion is missing. The table includes roughly 25,000 clones, about 75% detected once. The data were taken from a study of vaccination effects on CD4 cells after COVID-19. Overall study: Samples came 142 and 148 days after COVID-19 diagnosis, before vaccination.

The length of the CDR3 is 14 residues. From germline, CDR1 is LNHDA and CDR2 SQIVND (reference sequence). The V and J ends lost 3 bases and 4 bases respectively, with 12 bases between them. Study results and limitations: Spike-reactive clones present post-vaccine in convalescents were predominantly new vaccine-induced clones.

This chain joins TRBV19 and TRBJ2-5; D is perhaps TRBD1 (5 bases). This receptor was taken from a human donor who had a prior SARS-CoV-2 infection. Sample: CD4+ T cells from PBMCs cultured with SARS-CoV-2 spike peptides, taken before COVID-19 vaccination. The CDR3 spells CASSMYRNAETQYF. As DNA, the CDR3 is TGTGCCAGTAGTATGTACAGGAACGCAGAGACCCAGTACTTC.